One and the same sample provided the 17 T cell receptor beta chains below, sequenced in a study of T cells after yellow fever vaccination. TCRdb fed the 5' RACE reads into MiXCR, producing one record per CDR3 protein. Of 450,000 to 650,000 distinct CDR3 sequences in the sample, 21% were seen once. The specimen was PBMCs, collected 21 days after the first yellow fever vaccination. These receptors were obtained from a man younger than 30 who received the YFV17D yellow fever vaccine.

A few counts support this clonotype. The V gene is TRBV18, the J gene TRBJ2-5; 7 bases map to TRBD1. Germline V gives CDR1 KGHSH, CDR2 LQKENI. The CDR3 spans 15 residues. The V segment lost 3 bases and the J segment 2 bases; nucleotides outside the gene matches: 6. CDR3 in amino acids: CASSPNRGPQETQYF. The CDR3 region has the DNA TGTGCCAGCTCACCCAACAGGGGACCGCAAGAGACCCAGTACTTC.

CDR3 sequence: CASGLFGTGDSPLHF. CDR3 sequence (DNA): TGTGCCAGCGGACTATTCGGGACAGGCGATTCACCCCTCCACTTT. The J gene is TRBJ1-6, the V gene TRBV12-3 or TRBV12-4, with 8 bases aligning to TRBD1. V trimming: 8 bases; J trimming: 8 bases; junction bases outside the gene matches: 11. The CDR3 spans 15 residues.

V is TRBV4-2 and J is TRBJ2-3; TRBD2 aligns across 9 bases. Germline CDR1 is LGHNA and CDR2 is YNFKEQ. The CDR3 has 17 residues. The ends lost 8 bases at V and 5 bases at J; junction bases unmatched: 17. The chain's CDR3 is CASGPRLLAGGQDTQYF. The CDR3 nucleotides read TGTGCCAGCGGCCCTCGGCTCTTGGCGGGGGGGCAAGATACGCAGTATTTT.

This chain uses TRBV20-1 with TRBJ2-1, with D possibly being TRBD1 (5 bases). The CDR3 is 13 amino acids. Per the germline V gene, CDR1 is DFQATT and CDR2 is SNEGSKA (reference sequence). V was clipped by 5 bases and J by 2 bases, with 10 bases between them. CDR3: CSASSTAYNEQFF. CDR3 nucleotide sequence: TGCAGTGCTTCGTCGACAGCCTACAATGAGCAGTTCTTC.

This chain joins TRBV7-2 and TRBJ2-3; no definite D call. This CDR3 contains 13 residues. From germline, CDR1 is SGHTA and CDR2 FQGNSA. V lost 4 bases and J lost 4, with 9 bases in between. CDR3 region: CASSSLGPDTQYF. The CDR3, as DNA: TGTGCCAGCAGCTCCCTGGGTCCAGATACGCAGTATTTT.

The V call is TRBV12-5, the J call TRBJ2-7; D might be TRBD2 (7 bases). The V end lost 5 bases, the J end lost 0 bases, and 20 bases lay between the germline ends. The CDR3 sequence is 17 residues long. CDR1 and CDR2 from the germline V gene are LGHNT and FRNRAP. The CDR3 bases are TGTGCTAGTGGTGGTACCCGGGGGGCTCGGACCTCCTACGAGCAGTACTTC. Translating it yields CASGGTRGARTSYEQYF.

The chain's CDR3 is CASWGGQFVSGANVLTF. The CDR3 DNA is TGTGCCAGCTGGGGAGGGCAGTTTGTCTCTGGGGCCAACGTCCTGACTTTC. The chain recombines TRBV25-1 with TRBJ2-6; TRBD2 aligns across 7 bases. CDR3 length: 17 residues. Germline loops: CDR1 MGHDK, CDR2 SYGVNS. V trimming: 8 bases; J trimming: 0 bases; junction bases outside the gene matches: 10.

This clonotype was picked up a small number of times. V usage is TRBV7-2 and J usage is TRBJ2-5; 10 bases line up with TRBD1. V was pared by 2 bases and J by 5 bases, with 2 bases of the junction left unmatched. The CDR3 has 14 amino acids. Germline values: CDR1 SGHTA, CDR2 FQGNSA. The CDR3 here is CASSLQGQGETQYF. The DNA of the CDR3 is TGTGCCAGCAGCTTACAGGGACAGGGGGAGACCCAGTACTTC.

This clonotype was counted at least ten times. The V call is TRBV5-1, the J call TRBJ2-6; D remains unclear. Germline-derived CDR1 and CDR2 are SGHRS and YFSETQ. The CDR3 sequence is 14 residues long. V was pared by 4 bases and J by 0 bases, with 5 bases between. The CDR3 is CASSPNSGANVLTF. The CDR3 DNA reads TGCGCCAGCAGCCCTAACTCTGGGGCCAACGTCCTGACTTTC. Looking up the rest from reference TRBV5-1 and TRBJ2-6 gives the full variable domain: KAGVTQTPRYLIKTRGQQVTLSCSPISGHRSVSWYQQTPGQGLQFLFEYFSETQRNKGNFPGRFSGRQFSNSRSEMNVSTLELGDSALYLCASSPNSGANVLTFGAGSRLTVL.

CDR3 nucleotide sequence: TGTGCCAGCAGCTTCTGGGCGGTGGATTATGGCTACACCTTC. Translating it yields CASSFWAVDYGYTF. The chain uses TRBV7-9 and TRBJ1-2, with no clear D. The CDR3 sequence is 14 residues long. Germline CDR1 reads SEHNR; CDR2 reads FQNEAQ (reference sequence). V lost 3 bases and J lost 5, with 13 bases in between.

The J gene is TRBJ2-1, the V gene TRBV25-1; 12 bases line up with TRBD2. Germline assignment: CDR1 MGHDK and CDR2 SYGVNS. CDR3 length: 19 residues. V lost 6 bases and J lost 1; bases outside the gene matches: 13. In DNA form, the CDR3 reads TGTGCCAGCAGGGCTGAGTCAGGACTAGCGGGGAAATCCTACAATGAGCAGTTCTTC. Amino acid sequence: CASRAESGLAGKSYNEQFF.

The J gene is TRBJ1-2, the V gene TRBV4-3, with TRBD1 matching 7 bases. The V gene's germline CDR1 is LGHNA and CDR2 YSLEER. V lost 0 bases, J lost 6 bases, and 4 bases stayed unmatched. The CDR3 has 14 amino acids. The CDR3 coding sequence is TGCGCCAGCAGCCAAGAAAAGGGGGCGAATGGCTACACCTTC. Translated: CASSQEKGANGYTF.

This clonotype was picked up a small number of times. The chain recombines TRBV11-2 with TRBJ2-7; D gene ambiguous. Deletions cut 5 bases from V and 2 bases from J, with 10 bases between. From germline, CDR1 is SGHAT and CDR2 FQNNGV. There are 13 residues in the CDR3. The CDR3 loop is CASSPSRPYEQYV. The CDR3 region has the DNA TGTGCCAGCAGCCCCAGCAGACCCTACGAGCAGTACGTC.

This sequence joins TRBV5-4 and TRBJ1-2; TRBD1 matches 10 bases. Germline V lookup: CDR1 SGHNT, CDR2 YYREEE (reference sequence). The CDR3 covers 15 residues. The junction had 4 bases not matched to a gene; V was cut back by 4 bases and J by 1 base. The CDR3 coding sequence is TGTGCCAGCAGCCTCCGGGACAGGGGTAACTATGGCTACACCTTC. Translation gives CASSLRDRGNYGYTF.

The chain couples TRBV7-2 to TRBJ1-2; D might be TRBD1 (6 bases). This CDR3 region has 15 residues. V shed 0 bases and J shed 5 bases, with 13 bases lying between them. Germline V gene lookup returns CDR1 SGHTA and CDR2 FQGNSA. The CDR3, as DNA: TGTGCCAGCAGCTTAGCCCCGGGGGCTCGGTATGGCTACACCTTC. Its protein is CASSLAPGARYGYTF.

This chain links TRBV7-2 with TRBJ2-5, with 10 positions matching TRBD2. V was pared by 5 bases and J by 2 bases, with 8 bases of the junction left unmatched. Germline V gives CDR1 SGHTA, CDR2 FQGNSA. The length of the CDR3 is 16 residues. CDR3 loop: CASSPPASGGQETQYF. CDR3 in DNA: TGTGCCAGCAGCCCCCCGGCTAGCGGGGGACAAGAGACCCAGTACTTC. Full variable domain (remainder filled in from reference TRBV7-2 and TRBJ2-5): GAGVSQSPSNKVTEKGKDVELRCDPISGHTALYWYRQSLGQGLEFLIYFQGNSAPDKSGLPSDRFSAERTGGSVSTLTIQRTQQEDSAVYLCASSPPASGGQETQYFGPGTRLLVL.

The chain links TRBV18 to TRBJ2-3; 9 positions agree with TRBD2. The CDR3 is 16 residues long. Per the germline V gene, CDR1 is KGHSH and CDR2 is LQKENI. V trimming: 4 bases; J trimming: 1 base; junction bases outside the gene matches: 6. DNA for the CDR3: TGTGCCAGCTCACTTGACATAGCGGGGGGCACAGATACGCAGTATTTT. Translated: CASSLDIAGGTDTQYF.